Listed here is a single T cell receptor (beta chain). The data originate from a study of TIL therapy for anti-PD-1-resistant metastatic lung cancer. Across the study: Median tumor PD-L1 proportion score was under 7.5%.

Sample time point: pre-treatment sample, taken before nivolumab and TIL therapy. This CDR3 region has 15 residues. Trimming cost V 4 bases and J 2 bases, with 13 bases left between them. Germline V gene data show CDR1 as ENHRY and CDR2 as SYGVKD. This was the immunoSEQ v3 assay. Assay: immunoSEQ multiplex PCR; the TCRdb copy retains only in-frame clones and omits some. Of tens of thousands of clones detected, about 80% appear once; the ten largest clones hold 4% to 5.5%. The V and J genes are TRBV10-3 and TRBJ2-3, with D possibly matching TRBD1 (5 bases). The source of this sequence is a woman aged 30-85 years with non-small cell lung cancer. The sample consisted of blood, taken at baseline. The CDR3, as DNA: TGTGCCATCAGTGGAGCAGGGCAGATCACAGATACGCAGTATTTT. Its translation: CAISGAGQITDTQYF.